The clone carrying this T cell receptor beta chain was counted a single time. Its matching antigen is unknown. Here immunoSEQ multiplex PCR was the method, and the copy in TCRdb shows in-frame clones only, minus some. The profile covers approximately 2,300,000 clones, with 92% appearing a single time and around 0.38% taken by the ten largest. This sample was taken from a study of shared clonotypes between healthy human individuals. Study results and caveats: Limited genetic and exposure-history diversity came from having few donors. Naive subsets, compared against memory subsets, generally had larger estimated richness values. Shared across four donors were around 5% of the naive CD4 clonotypes.

A CD45RA-negative memory subset and a CD45RA+ naive subset were separated from the CD4+ cells. Germline V gene sequence: CDR1 MNHNY, CDR2 SVGAGI (reference sequence). V lost 6 bases, J lost 4 bases, and 13 bases lay in between. The CDR3 length is 13 residues. This chain uses TRBV6-6 with TRBJ2-7; D remains ambiguous. This TCR derives from a young man in good health. Some clones in this sample may be carry-over from other donors' samples. The material sequenced was naive CD4+ T cells from PBMCs. Subset reported: CD45RA+ positively selected. The CDR3 region has the DNA TGTGCCAGCAGGTTGCCGTCAGTTTACGAGCAGTACTTC. This sequence encodes CASRLPSVYEQYF.